This entry features one TCR beta chain sequence. This clonotype was seen at least ten times. Its specific antigen is unknown. Per-base quality was not reported, and no clone a single base away is much larger than it. The data stem from a study of T-cell reconstitution after alpha-beta-depleted transplantation in children (dated by TCRdb to about 2016). A note on the overall study: T-cell immune reconstitution after TCRalphabeta/CD19-depleted allogeneic hematopoietic cell transplantation in children was quantitatively tracked in the study by means of TCR repertoire profiling. Broader findings and caveats from the paper: In some patients, the high TCRbeta diversity seen at day 60 was put down to recipient T cells and intrathymic progenitors that had survived conditioning. The apparently early recovery of alphabetaT-cell counts about two months after transplant reportedly depended on only several hundred rapidly expanded clones that came from non-depleted graft cells. The frequencies of hyperexpanded clones fell over the following months, and after one year, T-cell counts and TCRbeta diversity were mostly attributed to newly produced T cells.

The treatment or condition tag for this specimen amounts to: allogeneic hematopoietic cell transplantation with graft depleted of TCRalphabeta T cells and CD19 B cells. The transplant recipients were children given TCRalphabeta/CD19-depleted allogeneic hematopoietic cell grafts. The library was made by PCR. Sequencing used an Illumina HiSeq 2500. Molecular barcoding was employed in the preparation of TCR libraries, with unique molecular identifiers being used to normalize TCRbeta repertoire quantification. TCRdb cleaned the public reads at Q25 with fastp, built clones with MiXCR and kept in-frame beta chains. A single entry per CDR3 protein holds the most common genes and DNA from its merged rows. This sample is represented by under 850,000 distinct CDR3 sequences; approximately 14% of them were singletons. Together, the top ten hold roughly 0.77% of the sample. V and J lose 2 bases and 4 bases, and a span of 10 bases separates them. CDR1 and CDR2 (SGHRS, YFSETQ) derive from the germline V gene. The CDR3 measures 13 amino acids from cysteine to phenylalanine. Of all the DNA, just the CDR3 is kept, 39 bases in frame from base 1.

The V and J genes are TRBV5-1 and TRBJ2-7; matching of 6 bases hints at TRBD2 as the D gene. This specimen consisted of PBMCs, obtained before TCRalphabeta/CD19-depleted stem cell transplant. This sequence was found in a girl aged 2 to 9 with congenital amegakaryocytic thrombocytopenia, due to receive a stem cell transplant. CDR3 protein: CASSLGDLYEQYF. The sequenced DNA is TGCGCCAGCAGCTTAGGGGACTTGTACGAGCAGTACTTC.